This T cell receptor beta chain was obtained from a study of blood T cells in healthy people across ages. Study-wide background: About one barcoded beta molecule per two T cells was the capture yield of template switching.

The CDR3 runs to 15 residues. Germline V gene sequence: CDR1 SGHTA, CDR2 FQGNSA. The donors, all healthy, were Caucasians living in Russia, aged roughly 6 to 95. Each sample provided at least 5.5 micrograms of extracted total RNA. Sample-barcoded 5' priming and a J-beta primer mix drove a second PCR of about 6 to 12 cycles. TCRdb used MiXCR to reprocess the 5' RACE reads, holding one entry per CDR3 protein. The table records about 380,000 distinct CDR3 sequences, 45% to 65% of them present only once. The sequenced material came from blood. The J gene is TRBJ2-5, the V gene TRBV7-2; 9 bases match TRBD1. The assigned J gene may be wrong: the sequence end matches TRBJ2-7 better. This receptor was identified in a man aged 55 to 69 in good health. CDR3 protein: CASRPSGTGMGEQYF. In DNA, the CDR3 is TGTGCCAGCAGACCCTCCGGGACAGGGATGGGCGAGCAGTACTTC.